This TCR beta chain was captured by sequencing in a study of blood T cell repertoires in COVID-19 (dated by TCRdb to the early 2020s). For the wider study: Collaborator samples came from the United States, Italy and Spain and covered acute and convalescent phases of COVID-19. The sample metadata nearly always contained a de-identified subject ID, COVID-19 status, age in years and sex. The repertoires were made available in a free public database intended to serve as a resource for research on the immune response to SARS-CoV-2. HLA class I and class II types, where available, came from metadata supplied by the sample provider rather than from assay-based typing. Samples came from the ongoing ImmuneRACE study (first 160 participants) plus 1,254 subjects from 6 global collaborators. The material from the prospective study consisted of cDNA or gDNA derived from T cells, B-cell-depleted T cells, or PBMCs. Subjects who had been exposed to COVID-19, were actively infected with it, or had recovered from it provided the deeply sampled blood TCRbeta repertoires that made up the dataset.

The germline V end is reduced by 8 bases and the J end by 6 bases; junction bases left unmatched: 13. Reading the germline V gene gives CDR1 SGHDT and CDR2 YYEEEE. CDR3 length: 14 amino acids, cysteine to phenylalanine. The entry retains the CDR3 DNA only, 42 bases that are in frame from base 1. Whole blood was collected in K2EDTA tubes by collaborating institutions according to the institutions' own protocols. Collaborator samples were shipped for TCRbeta analysis as frozen whole blood, isolated PBMCs, or DNA extracted from either sample type. Results and caveats for the whole study, not just this receptor: The amount of clinical and demographic metadata varied by source and participant and was provided uncurated.

The immunoSEQ Assay, a bias-controlled multiplex PCR, was used to amplify TCRbeta CDR3 regions from genomic DNA. The authors' analysis ran thus. Within the assay, amplification of reference gene primers was used to estimate how many nucleated cells each sample contained. Sequence reads were collapsed and filtered to measure the absolute abundance of every unique TCRbeta CDR3 rearrangement. For each sample, productive Simpson clonality was calculated as the square root of Simpson's diversity index over productive rearrangements. TCRdb provides this immuneACCESS table in a form limited to in-frame rearrangements. Some clones are lacking; in checked studies, under half of them reflect an unresolved V gene, and why the rest are absent is not known. The DNA was the basis for D and trimming; V, J and clone size are from that table. For this sample the table gives more than 140,000 clones, of which approximately 80% were detected only once. The ten largest clones represent about 7% of the sample.

This clone was detected only a few times. Its antigen specificity is not known. One base away there is no much larger clone; base qualities are not given. The rearranged segments are TRBV5-6 and TRBJ1-2, with 7 middle bases fitting TRBD1. This receptor was taken from a woman between 50 and 59 years old in a cohort sampled during active or convalescent COVID-19. Sequenced sample: peripheral blood. The CDR3 protein is CASSTYGQEDGYTF. The DNA reads as follows: TGTGCCAGTAGTACCTACGGACAGGAGGATGGCTACACCTTC.